The rows below give T cell receptor beta chains drawn from one sample of a study of T-cell reconstitution after alpha-beta-depleted transplantation in children. Each CDR3 protein gets one entry after TCRdb re-called the PCR reads with MiXCR. The sample carries approximately 270,000 distinct CDR3 sequences, almost 10% recorded once. The source was PBMCs from the stem cell graft donor, collected from the stem cell graft. These receptors came from a human donor who donated a stem cell graft to a child with SCID. Each CDR3 is given with its conserved first and last residue. A D gene is named only where the DNA matches it firmly. A clone size is listed for some rows: how often the clone was seen (once, few, many), or a class if it is expanded.

D	J	size	V	CDR3	DNA
TRBD1	TRBJ2-2	few	TRBV5-1	CASLPGQSTGELFF	TGCGCCAGCCTACCGGGACAGAGCACCGGGGAGCTGTTTTTT
TRBD1	TRBJ2-7	many	TRBV18	CASSYYRGSEQYF	TGTGCCAGCTCATACTACAGGGGGAGCGAGCAGTACTTC
TRBD2	TRBJ2-1	many	TRBV9	CASSVENSSSGGLRGEQFF	TGTGCCAGCAGCGTAGAAAACTCCTCCAGCGGGGGGCTCCGGGGTGAGCAGTTCTTC
NA	TRBJ2-7	few	TRBV18	CASSPKQDPEQYF	TGTGCCAGCTCTCCAAAACAGGATCCCGAGCAGTACTTC
TRBD2	TRBJ2-3	NA	TRBV20-1	CSAAEGSSGTDTQYF	TGCAGTGCTGCAGAGGGGAGTAGCGGGACAGATACGCAGTATTTT
NA	TRBJ2-1	few	TRBV24-1	CATSDSHLLNEQFF	TGTGCCACCAGTGATTCCCACCTGCTCAATGAGCAGTTCTTC
NA	TRBJ2-7	few	TRBV4-1	CASSYRDENYEQYF	TGCGCCAGCAGCTACAGGGACGAGAACTACGAGCAGTACTTC
NA	TRBJ2-2	many	TRBV11-2	CASSDISPGELFF	TGTGCCAGCAGCGATATATCTCCCGGGGAGCTGTTTTTT
NA	TRBJ2-7	few	TRBV7-9	CASSPITATYEQYF	TGTGCCAGCAGCCCGATCACAGCTACCTACGAGCAGTACTTC
TRBD2	TRBJ2-3	many	TRBV6-1	CASSDLAGGSTDTQYF	TGTGCCAGCAGTGACCTAGCGGGGGGGAGCACAGATACGCAGTATTTT
NA	TRBJ1-1	NA	TRBV11-2	CASSLDFLGANTEAFF	TGTGCCAGCAGCTTAGATTTCTTGGGGGCAAACACTGAAGCTTTCTTT
NA	TRBJ2-7	few	TRBV11-3	CASSSRRGYEQYF	TGTGCCAGCAGCTCCAGGCGGGGCTACGAGCAGTACTTC
NA	TRBJ2-1	many	TRBV12-3/TRBV12-4	CASSFATLRNEQFF	TGTGCCAGCAGTTTCGCAACGTTACGGAATGAGCAGTTCTTC
NA	TRBJ1-5	NA	TRBV3-1	CASSQAEVFGQPQHF	TGTGCCAGCAGCCAAGCGGAGGTCTTCGGACAGCCCCAGCATTTT
NA	TRBJ1-1	NA	TRBV7-9	CASSLATGGFTEAFF	TGTGCCAGCAGCTTAGCGACAGGAGGGTTCACTGAAGCTTTCTTT
TRBD1	TRBJ1-2	few	TRBV5-6	CASSLPDRANYGYTF	TGTGCCAGCAGCTTGCCGGACAGGGCTAACTATGGCTACACCTTC
NA	TRBJ2-3	few	TRBV18	CASSRVADTQYF	TGTGCCAGCTCACGTGTAGCAGATACGCAGTATTTT
NA	TRBJ2-6	NA	TRBV27	CASATYGGRSSGANVLTF	TGTGCCAGCGCTACCTATGGCGGCCGTTCTTCTGGGGCCAACGTCCTGACTTTC
NA	TRBJ2-5	few	TRBV5-6	CASSPGLLGGETQYF	TGTGCCAGCAGCCCCGGGCTCCTCGGTGGAGAGACCCAGTACTTC
TRBD1	TRBJ2-6	NA	TRBV29-1	CSVLTGGTGANVLTF	TGCAGCGTCCTGACAGGGGGCACTGGGGCCAACGTCCTGACTTTC
TRBD1	TRBJ1-5	few	TRBV12-3/TRBV12-4	CASSSQGGSNQPQHF	TGTGCCAGCAGTAGTCAGGGGGGTAGCAATCAGCCCCAGCATTTT
NA	TRBJ2-7	few	TRBV6-5	CASSYGMKSYEQYF	TGTGCCAGCAGTTACGGTATGAAGTCCTACGAGCAGTACTTC
NA	TRBJ2-3	NA	TRBV5-1	CASSFGREYTDTQYF	TGCGCCAGCAGCTTCGGCAGGGAGTATACAGATACGCAGTATTTT
NA	TRBJ1-3	few	TRBV29-1	CSVEAPASGNTIYF	TGCAGCGTTGAAGCCCCGGCCTCTGGAAACACCATATATTTT
TRBD1	TRBJ1-3	NA	TRBV5-1	CASSLWISVTGGVNTIYF	TGCGCCAGCAGCTTGTGGATTTCGGTCACAGGGGGCGTCAACACCATATATTTT
NA	TRBJ1-2	few	TRBV18	CASSPPRGEDYGYTF	TGTGCCAGCTCACCACCGCGCGGCGAGGACTATGGCTACACCTTC
TRBD2	TRBJ2-1	NA	TRBV5-1	CASSLILAGGLSYNEQFF	TGCGCCAGCAGCTTGATACTAGCGGGGGGGCTATCCTACAATGAGCAGTTCTTC
NA	TRBJ2-5	many	TRBV6-1	CASSKVGGEETQYF	TGTGCCAGCAGTAAAGTAGGGGGGGAAGAGACCCAGTACTTC
NA	TRBJ1-1	many	TRBV12-3/TRBV12-4	CASSFKLGYRVEAFF	TGTGCCAGCAGTTTCAAGTTGGGTTATAGGGTTGAAGCTTTCTTT
NA	TRBJ1-5	many	TRBV6-5	CASSKARGGGSNQPQHF	TGTGCCAGCAGTAAGGCCCGGGGGGGCGGAAGCAATCAGCCCCAGCATTTT
NA	TRBJ1-1	few	TRBV5-1	CASSGTTGANTEAFF	TGCGCCAGCAGCGGTACGACAGGAGCGAACACTGAAGCTTTCTTT
NA	TRBJ2-1	few	TRBV7-9	CASSTANEQFF	TGTGCCAGCAGTACCGCAAATGAGCAGTTCTTC
NA	TRBJ2-3	NA	TRBV12-3/TRBV12-4	CASSATPGQPATGSADTQYF	TGTGCCAGCAGCGCGACCCCCGGACAACCAGCTACAGGGAGCGCAGATACGCAGTATTTT
NA	TRBJ2-1	NA	TRBV5-1	CASSLIGHNEQFF	TGCGCCAGCAGCTTGATTGGGCACAATGAGCAGTTCTTC
NA	TRBJ1-1	NA	TRBV2	CASPDRNTEAFF	TGTGCCAGCCCGGACAGGAACACTGAAGCTTTCTTT
NA	TRBJ1-1	few	TRBV9	CASTPLQLNTEAFF	TGTGCCAGCACCCCCTTGCAGTTGAACACTGAAGCTTTCTTT
NA	TRBJ2-7	few	TRBV5-1	CASSITPASVSEQYF	TGCGCCAGCAGCATTACACCCGCCTCGGTTAGCGAGCAGTACTTC
TRBD1	TRBJ1-3	many	TRBV5-1	CASSSPGQGPSGNTIYF	TGCGCCAGCAGCTCTCCGGGACAGGGACCATCTGGAAACACCATATATTTT
NA	TRBJ2-7	many	TRBV20-1	CSASKARRFYDYEQYF	TGCAGTGCTAGTAAGGCCCGACGATTCTACGACTACGAGCAGTACTTC
NA	TRBJ1-1	many	TRBV5-1	CASSSQGYSNTEAFF	TGCGCCAGCAGCTCACAGGGCTACTCGAACACTGAAGCTTTCTTT
NA	TRBJ2-5	NA	TRBV2	CASSVIPQETQYF	TGTGCCAGCAGTGTTATCCCCCAAGAGACCCAGTACTTC